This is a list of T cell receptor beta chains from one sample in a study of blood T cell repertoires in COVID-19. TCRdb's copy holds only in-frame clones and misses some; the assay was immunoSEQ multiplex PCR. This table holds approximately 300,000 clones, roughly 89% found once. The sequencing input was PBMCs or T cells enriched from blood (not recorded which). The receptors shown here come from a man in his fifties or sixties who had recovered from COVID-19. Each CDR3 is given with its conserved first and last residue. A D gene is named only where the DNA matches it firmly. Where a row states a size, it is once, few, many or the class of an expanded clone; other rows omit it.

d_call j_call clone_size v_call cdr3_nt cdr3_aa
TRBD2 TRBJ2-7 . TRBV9 TGTGCCAGCAGCGTGGGACTAAGCTCCTACGAGCAGTACTTC CASSVGLSSYEQYF
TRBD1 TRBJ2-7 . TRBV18 TGTGCCAGCTCACCCCTACAGGGGTCCTACGAGCAGTACTTC CASSPLQGSYEQYF
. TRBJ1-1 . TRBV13 TGTGCCAGCAGTGGCGGGATAAGGTGGACTGAAGCTTTCTTT CASSGGIRWTEAFF
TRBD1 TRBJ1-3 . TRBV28 TGTGCCAGCAGGTACAGGGGGAACTCTGGAAACACCATATATTTT CASRYRGNSGNTIYF
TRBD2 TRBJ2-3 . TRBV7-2 TGTGCCAGCAGCCCGGGACTAGCGGGAGTGGCAGATACGCAGTATTTT CASSPGLAGVADTQYF
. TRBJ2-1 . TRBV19 TGTGCCAGTAGTTCCCATCAAACACGGGGGGCCCTTTACAATGAGCAGTTCTTC CASSSHQTRGALYNEQFF
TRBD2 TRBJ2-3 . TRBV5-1 TGCGCCAGCAGCGACCCTAGCGGGAGCGGGGATACGCAGTATTTT CASSDPSGSGDTQYF
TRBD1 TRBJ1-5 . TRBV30 TGTGCCTGGAGCCGAGGGGGGACAGGGAATCAGCCCCAGCATTTT CAWSRGGTGNQPQHF
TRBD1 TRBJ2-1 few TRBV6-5 TGTGCCAGCAGGAGTACAGGGGGCCCCAATGAGCAGTTCTTC CASRSTGGPNEQFF
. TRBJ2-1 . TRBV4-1 TGCGCCAGCAGCCAAGAGGTTACGAGGGCCAACTACAATGAGCAGTTCTTC CASSQEVTRANYNEQFF
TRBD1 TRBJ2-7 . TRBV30 TGTGCCTGGAGTGTACTCGAGACAGGGCGCTACGAGCAGTACTTC CAWSVLETGRYEQYF
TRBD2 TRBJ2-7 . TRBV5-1 TGCGCCAGCAGCCCCCGGGGGGCGGGAGGCTACGAGCAGTACTTC CASSPRGAGGYEQYF
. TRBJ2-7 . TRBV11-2 TGTGCCAGCAGCCGGCGGGACCTGGCTCGCGAGCAGTACTTC CASSRRDLAREQYF
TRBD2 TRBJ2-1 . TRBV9 TGTGCCAGCAGCGCGGCTGGGGGCCTAGCGGGAGGGCCTTACAGCAATGAGCAGTTCTTC CASSAAGGLAGGPYSNEQFF
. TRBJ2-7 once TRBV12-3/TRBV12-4 TGTGCCAGCAGTTTTTTTTTAGAGCAGTACTTC CASSFFLEQYF
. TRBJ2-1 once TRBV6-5 TGTGCCAGCAGTTACTCGCAAGCGGGCCTGAATGAGCAGTTCTTC CASSYSQAGLNEQFF
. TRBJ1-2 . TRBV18 TGTGCCAGCTCACCACCGAAAGGAAGGGGCGAAAACTATGGCTACACCTTC CASSPPKGRGENYGYTF
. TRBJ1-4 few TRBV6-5 TGTGCCAGCAGTTACTCTTCGGGAGGAAAACTGTTTTTT CASSYSSGGKLFF
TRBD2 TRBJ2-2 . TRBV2 TGTGCCAGCACTGGGACTAGCGGGAGGGCGGGCACCGGGGAGCTGTTTTTT CASTGTSGRAGTGELFF
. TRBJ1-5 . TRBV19 TGTGCCAGTAGGCGGGATAATAGCAATCAGCCCCAGCATTTT CASRRDNSNQPQHF
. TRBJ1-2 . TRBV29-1 TGCAGCGTCGGACGGGGATGGGATGGCTACACCTTC CSVGRGWDGYTF
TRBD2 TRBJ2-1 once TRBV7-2 TGTGCCAGCAGCTTAGTTGCGGGAGTTTGGAATGAGCAGTTCTTC CASSLVAGVWNEQFF
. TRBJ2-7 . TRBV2 TGTGCCAGCAGTGAAGGGCCATCAGAAAACTCCTACGAGCAGTACTTC CASSEGPSENSYEQYF
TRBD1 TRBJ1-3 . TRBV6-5 TGTGCCAGCAACCCTCAGGGGGCGGCTGGAAACACCATATATTTT CASNPQGAAGNTIYF
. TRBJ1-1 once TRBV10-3 TGTGCCATCAGAGACAGTGGTGAAGCTTTCTTT CAIRDSGEAFF
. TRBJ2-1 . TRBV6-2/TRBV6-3 TGTGCCAGCAGTTACTCCGGGTCGCCGAGGTACAATGAGCAGTTCTTC CASSYSGSPRYNEQFF
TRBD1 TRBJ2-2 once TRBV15 TGTGCCACCAGCAGACAAACAGGGGCAACGAACACCGGGGAGCTGTTTTTT CATSRQTGATNTGELFF
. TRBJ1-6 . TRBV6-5 TGTGCCAGCAGCTGGGAGGGTAATTCACCCCTCCACTTT CASSWEGNSPLHF
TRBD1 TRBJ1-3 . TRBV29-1 TGCAGCTCAACGACAGGGGAATCTGGAAACACCATATATTTT CSSTTGESGNTIYF
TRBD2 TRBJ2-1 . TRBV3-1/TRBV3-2 TGTGCCAGCAGCGACGGGACTACCCACAATGAGCAGTTCTTC CASSDGTTHNEQFF
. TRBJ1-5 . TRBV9 TGTGCCAGCAGCGCGGGTGGTGGGGCAGGGCTTTCTCAGCCCCAGCATTTT CASSAGGGAGLSQPQHF
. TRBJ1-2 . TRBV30 TGTGCCTGGAGTGTACCCCCCAGGCCTAACTATGGCTACACCTTC CAWSVPPRPNYGYTF
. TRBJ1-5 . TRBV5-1 TGCGCCAGCAGCTTTTACGTAGATCAGCCCCAGCATTTT CASSFYVDQPQHF
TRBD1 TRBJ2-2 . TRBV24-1 TGTGCCACAGCCGGGACAGGGGCGGGCGGGGAGCTGTTTTTT CATAGTGAGGELFF
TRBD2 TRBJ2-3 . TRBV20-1 TGCAGTGCTAGTAGCGGGGGGACAGATACGCAGTATTTT CSASSGGTDTQYF
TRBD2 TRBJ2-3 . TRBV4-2 TGTGCCAGCAGCCAAGAAGCTAGCGGGAGAACAGATACGCAGTATTTT CASSQEASGRTDTQYF
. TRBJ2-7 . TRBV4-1 TGCGCCAGCAGCCAAGATCAGGTAGGGGCCTACGAGCAGTACTTC CASSQDQVGAYEQYF
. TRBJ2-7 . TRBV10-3 TGTGCCACAAGGGACGGGAGCCGCTTCTCCTACGAGCAGTACTTC CATRDGSRFSYEQYF
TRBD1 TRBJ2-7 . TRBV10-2 TGCGCCAGCCGACAGGGAAGAATTACCTACGAGCAGTACTTC CASRQGRITYEQYF
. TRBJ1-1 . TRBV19 TGTGCCAGTAGCGTGCGTGGCACTGAAGCTTTCTTT CASSVRGTEAFF
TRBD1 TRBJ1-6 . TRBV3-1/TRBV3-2 TGTGCCAGCAGCCAAGGACAGGGCGGATCACCCCTCCACTTT CASSQGQGGSPLHF
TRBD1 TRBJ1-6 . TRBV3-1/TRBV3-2 TGTGCCAGCAGCCGGCGGGACAGGAATTCACCCCTCCACTTT CASSRRDRNSPLHF
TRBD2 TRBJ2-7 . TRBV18 TGTGCCAGCTCACCACCGGCGACTAGCGGGAATAGCGAGCAGTACTTC CASSPPATSGNSEQYF
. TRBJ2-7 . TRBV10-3 TGTGCCATCAGTGAGTCTAGCGGCCAGGCTGGCTCCTACGAGCAGTACTTC CAISESSGQAGSYEQYF
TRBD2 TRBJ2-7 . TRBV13 TGTGCCAGCAGCTTAGGCGGGAGGTCGTACGAGCAGTACTTC CASSLGGRSYEQYF
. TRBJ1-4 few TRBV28 TGTGCCAGCATGAGCACTAATGAAAAACTGTTTTTT CASMSTNEKLFF
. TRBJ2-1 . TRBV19 TGTGCCACCCAGACTAGTCCGGGATTACGGAATGAGCAGTTCTTC CATQTSPGLRNEQFF
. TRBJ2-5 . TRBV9 TGTGCCAGCAGCGGGGCGGGTGAGACCCAGTACTTC CASSGAGETQYF
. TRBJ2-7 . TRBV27 TGTGCCAGCAGATACAGGGCTACCTACGAGCAGTACTTC CASRYRATYEQYF
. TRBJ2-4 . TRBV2 TGTGCCAGTGACGGGCAGGGGATGAACATTCAGTACTTC CASDGQGMNIQYF
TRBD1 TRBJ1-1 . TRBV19 TGTGCCAGTAGTATCTTGGGTCAGGGGGACACTGAAGCTTTCTTT CASSILGQGDTEAFF
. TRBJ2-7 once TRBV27 TGTGCCAGCAGCCCTGGAGTTCCAGGGTTCGAGCAGTACTTC CASSPGVPGFEQYF